These 31 T cell receptor beta chains came from one sample sequenced in a study of T cells in severe cutaneous drug reactions. Carbamazepine had induced Stevens-Johnson syndrome or toxic epidermal necrolysis in the sequenced donors. Bulk and single-cell libraries used iRepertoire multiplex PCR with TCR subtype-specific primers. TCRdb re-called the multiplex PCR reads; one entry per CDR3 protein, DNA not given. The sample holds over 1,500 distinct CDR3 sequences. The material sequenced was PBMCs. The receptors stem from a human donor with Stevens-Johnson syndrome, a severe cutaneous drug reaction.

Judged by frequency, this clonotype is medium-sized. CDR3 region: CASSQDPYGQPQHF. The chain combines TRBV4-1 with TRBJ1-5. The CDR3 is 14 amino acids. CDR1 MGHRA and CDR2 YSYEKL come from the germline V gene.

Judged by frequency, this clonotype is large. V and J are TRBV27 and TRBJ1-1; TCRdb indicates TRBD1, and absent DNA this call remains unverified. Germline V lookup: CDR1 MNHEY, CDR2 SMNVEV (reference sequence). This CDR3 comprises 16 residues. CDR3 in amino acids: CASSPTGGVSYTEAFF.

Measured by frequency, this clonotype is medium-sized. This rearrangement joins TRBV6-4 to TRBJ2-1; the D call of TRBD2 rests on TCRdb alone, since no DNA is present to check it. Germline V lookup: CDR1 MRHNA, CDR2 SNTAGT. This CDR3 is built from 20 residues. CDR3 amino acids: CASSDSGGLAGGVSYNEQFF.

Judged by frequency, this clonotype is medium-sized. The rearrangement uses TRBV2 and TRBJ1-1; TCRdb lists TRBD1, though no DNA is available to test this call. The germline V gene encodes CDR1 SNHLY and CDR2 FYNNEI. The CDR3 length is 17 residues. CDR3 sequence reads: CASSSRDPGSMNTEAFF.

Judged by frequency, this clonotype is medium-sized (0.01 to 0.1%). J is TRBJ1-1 and V is TRBV2. The CDR3 runs 16 residues. Germline CDR1 is SNHLY and CDR2 is FYNNEI. CDR3 residues: CASSESQNGGGTEAFF.

This clonotype is labeled medium-sized based on frequency. The chain uses TRBV20-1 and TRBJ1-1; as DNA is missing, the TRBD1 call by TCRdb cannot be tested. The CDR3 spans 13 residues. From germline, CDR1 is DFQATT and CDR2 SNEGSKA (reference sequence). CDR3 region: CSATGQAYTEAFF.

Its frequency marks this clonotype as medium-sized. This rearrangement joins TRBV3-1 to TRBJ2-1; TCRdb selects TRBD2, and the lack of DNA leaves this call unchecked. The CDR3 spans 17 residues. CDR1 LGHDT and CDR2 YNNKEL come from the germline V gene (reference sequence). CDR3 protein: CASSQDLLAGEPYEQFF.

In terms of frequency, this clonotype is large. This sequence joins TRBV6-2 or TRBV6-3 and TRBJ2-3. Germline lookup yields CDR1 MNHEY and CDR2 SVGEGT. This CDR3 is 14 amino acids long. The chain's CDR3 is CASSYFAHTDTQYF.

This clonotype is called medium-sized (0.01 to 0.1%) based on its frequency. The CDR3 region is CASSLLNDRETQYF. V usage is TRBV7-2 and J usage is TRBJ2-5. Germline V gives CDR1 SGHTA, CDR2 FQGNSA. The CDR3 consists of 14 residues.

This rearrangement joins TRBV5-6 to TRBJ2-5; there is no DNA to check the TCRdb D call of TRBD1. Germline-derived CDR1 and CDR2 are SGHDT and YYEEEE. The CDR3 consists of 15 residues. The CDR3 loop reads CASSLAGEGQETQYF. Based on the CDR3 plus reference TRBV5-6 and TRBJ2-5, the full variable domain is DAGVTQSPTHLIKTRGQQVTLRCSPKSGHDTVSWYQQALGQGPQFIFQYYEEEERQRGNFPDRFSGHQFPNYSSELNVNALLLGDSALYLCASSLAGEGQETQYFGPGTRLLVL.

This clonotype is labeled medium-sized (0.01 to 0.1%) based on frequency. This chain links TRBV2 with TRBJ2-5; as DNA is missing, the TRBD1 call by TCRdb cannot be tested. Per germline, CDR1 SNHLY and CDR2 FYNNEI. This CDR3 is built from 12 residues. CDR3 amino acids: CAGGTTQETQYF.

Its frequency marks this clonotype as medium-sized. The V and J genes are TRBV7-9 and TRBJ1-6; the D call from TCRdb, TRBD1, cannot be confirmed without DNA. The CDR3 runs 15 residues. CDR1 and CDR2 from the germline V gene are SEHNR and FQNEAQ (reference sequence). The CDR3 loop is CASSLRRGWNSPLHF.

This clonotype is classed as medium-sized by frequency. The gene calls are TRBV18 and TRBJ2-7; TCRdb selects TRBD1, and the lack of DNA leaves this call unchecked. The CDR3 runs to 16 residues. Germline V gives CDR1 KGHSH, CDR2 LQKENI. CDR3 sequence: CASSPNAGTASYEQYF.

This clonotype is called medium-sized based on its frequency. The CDR3 is CASSFRLAGALGKNIQYF. The rearrangement uses TRBV7-2 and TRBJ2-4; TCRdb outputs TRBD2, but without DNA this stays unchecked. CDR1 is SGHTA and CDR2 is FQGNSA in the germline V gene. The CDR3 totals 18 residues. Supplemented by reference TRBV7-2 and TRBJ2-4, the full variable domain reads GAGVSQSPSNKVTEKGKDVELRCDPISGHTALYWYRQSLGQGLEFLIYFQGNSAPDKSGLPSDRFSAERTGGSVSTLTIQRTQQEDSAVYLCASSFRLAGALGKNIQYFGAGTRLSVL.

Measured by frequency, this clonotype is medium-sized. The chain couples TRBV28 to TRBJ2-7; there is no DNA to check the TCRdb D call of TRBD1. This CDR3 region has 14 residues. Per the germline V gene, CDR1 is MDHEN and CDR2 is SYDVKM. Here the CDR3 reads CASSLSTGFGEQYF.

V usage is TRBV20-1 and J usage is TRBJ2-7; the TCRdb call, TRBD1, lacks DNA for checking. The CDR3 loop spans 13 amino acids. Germline V gene data show CDR1 as DFQATT and CDR2 as SNEGSKA (reference sequence). The CDR3 loop reads CSAPRDSSYEQYF.

By frequency, this clonotype is large. The chain has TRBV4-3 and TRBJ1-6; TCRdb calls TRBD1, which cannot be checked without DNA. The CDR3 extends over 16 amino acids. CDR1 LGHNA and CDR2 YSLEER come from the germline V gene. The CDR3 is CASSQMGTGTGSPLHF.

This clonotype counts as medium-sized by frequency. The chain uses TRBV7-8 and TRBJ2-7; the TRBD1 assignment by TCRdb is unverifiable without DNA. The CDR3 is made up of 15 amino acids. Germline lookup yields CDR1 SGHVS and CDR2 FQNEAQ. CDR3: CASSRGTGGPYEQYF. Combining the CDR3 with reference TRBV7-8 and TRBJ2-7 gives the whole variable domain GAGVSQSPRYKVAKRGQDVALRCDPISGHVSLFWYQQALGQGPEFLTYFQNEAQLDKSGLPSDRFFAERPEGSVSTLKIQRTQQEDSAVYLCASSRGTGGPYEQYFGPGTRLTVT.

Measured by frequency, this clonotype is large. The chain couples TRBV4-1 to TRBJ1-5; TCRdb names TRBD1, which stays unverified in the absence of DNA. CDR1 MGHRA and CDR2 YSYEKL come from the germline V gene. This CDR3 is 13 amino acids long. The CDR3 protein is CASSQGRGQPQHF.

This chain connects TRBV20-1 to TRBJ2-1. In germline, CDR1 is DFQATT, CDR2 SNEGSKA (reference sequence). There are 12 residues in the CDR3. The chain's CDR3 is CSATDRDNEQFF.

By frequency, this clonotype registers medium-sized (0.01 to 0.1%). The chain carries TRBV4-1 and TRBJ1-1; the D gene TCRdb calls, TRBD1, cannot be checked with no DNA. The germline V gene has CDR1 MGHRA and CDR2 YSYEKL. The CDR3 is 14 amino acids. The CDR3: CASSQGIRGTEAFF.

This clonotype is classed as medium-sized by frequency. CDR3 sequence: CASSLEDGPFYEQYF. The V call is TRBV7-2, the J call TRBJ2-7; TCRdb returns TRBD2, unconfirmable since there is no DNA. The CDR3 length is 15 residues. Germline V CDR1 and CDR2: SGHTA, FQGNSA. The variable domain in full, completed from reference TRBV7-2 and TRBJ2-7, reads GAGVSQSPSNKVTEKGKDVELRCDPISGHTALYWYRQSLGQGLEFLIYFQGNSAPDKSGLPSDRFSAERTGGSVSTLTIQRTQQEDSAVYLCASSLEDGPFYEQYFGPGTRLTVT.

This clonotype counts as large by frequency. This chain joins TRBV4-1 and TRBJ1-1. CDR1 and CDR2 from the germline V gene are MGHRA and YSYEKL. This CDR3 has 13 amino acids. The CDR3 sequence: CASSQGSASWAFF.

This clonotype is medium-sized by frequency. The V call is TRBV19, the J call TRBJ1-2; TCRdb's D call, TRBD1, is unchecked because there is no DNA. The V gene's germline CDR1 is LNHDA and CDR2 SQIVND (reference sequence). The CDR3 loop spans 14 amino acids. The CDR3: CASRGQGAVEGYTF.

Its frequency marks this clonotype as medium-sized. CDR3 loop: CASSIYRNRETQYF. The V and J genes are TRBV10-2 and TRBJ2-5; TCRdb reports TRBD1, a call that lacks DNA to check it against. This CDR3 contains 14 residues. Germline CDR1 and CDR2: WSHSY and SAAADI.

According to its frequency, this clonotype is large. The gene calls are TRBV28 and TRBJ2-2; TCRdb selects TRBD2, and the lack of DNA leaves this call unchecked. Per germline, CDR1 MDHEN and CDR2 SYDVKM. CDR3 length: 14 residues. CDR3 protein: CASSLSSEGGELFF. The whole variable domain, filled in from reference TRBV28 and TRBJ2-2, reads DVKVTQSSRYLVKRTGEKVFLECVQDMDHENMFWYRQDPGLGLRLIYFSYDVKMKEKGDIPEGYSVSREKKERFSLILESASTNQTSMYLCASSLSSEGGELFFGEGSRLTVL.

This clonotype shows up as medium-sized by frequency. The rearrangement uses TRBV2 and TRBJ2-7; TCRdb gives TRBD1 as the D gene, but with no DNA this cannot be confirmed. The CDR3 is 12 residues long. The germline gives CDR1 SNHLY, CDR2 FYNNEI. The CDR3 loop is CASSGQFIEQYF.

This clonotype shows up as medium-sized (0.01 to 0.1%) by frequency. The CDR3 loop reads CASRSDSGSYNEQFF. This sequence joins TRBV7-2 and TRBJ2-1; no DNA is available, so the TRBD2 call from TCRdb remains unchecked. Germline CDR1 reads SGHTA; CDR2 reads FQGNSA. This CDR3 is 15 amino acids long.

This clonotype is labeled large based on frequency. The rearrangement uses TRBV6-5 and TRBJ2-3; with no DNA, the TCRdb D assignment of TRBD2 cannot be verified. From germline, CDR1 is MNHEY and CDR2 SVGAGI. The CDR3 is 17 residues long. The CDR3 reads CASSYEASGRFTDTQYF.

In terms of frequency, this clonotype is medium-sized. V is TRBV12-3 or TRBV12-4 and J is TRBJ2-3; without DNA, the TCRdb call of TRBD2 cannot be checked. CDR3 size: 14 residues. The CDR3 reads CASSLRRGTDTQYF.

By frequency, this clonotype is medium-sized. The J gene is TRBJ1-1, the V gene TRBV13; the D gene TCRdb calls, TRBD1, cannot be checked with no DNA. The length of the CDR3 is 15 residues. Germline lookup yields CDR1 PRHDT and CDR2 FYEKMQ (reference sequence). Here the CDR3 reads CASSLLKGANTEAFF.